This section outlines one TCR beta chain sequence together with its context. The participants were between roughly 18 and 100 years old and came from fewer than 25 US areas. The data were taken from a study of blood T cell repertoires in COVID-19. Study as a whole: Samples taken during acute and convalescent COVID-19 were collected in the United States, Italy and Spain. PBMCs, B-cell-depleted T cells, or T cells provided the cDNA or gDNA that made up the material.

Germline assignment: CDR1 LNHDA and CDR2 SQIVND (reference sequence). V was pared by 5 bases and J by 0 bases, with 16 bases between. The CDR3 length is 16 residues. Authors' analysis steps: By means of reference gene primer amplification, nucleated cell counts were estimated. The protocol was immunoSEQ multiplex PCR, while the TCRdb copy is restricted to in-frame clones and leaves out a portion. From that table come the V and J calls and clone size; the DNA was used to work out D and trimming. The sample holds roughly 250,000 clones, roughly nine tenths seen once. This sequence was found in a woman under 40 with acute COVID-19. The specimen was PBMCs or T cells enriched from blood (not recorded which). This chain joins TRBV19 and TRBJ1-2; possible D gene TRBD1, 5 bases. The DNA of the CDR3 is TGTGCCAGTAGTCCCGACAGTCCTGGGACTAACTATGGCTACACCTTC. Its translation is CASSPDSPGTNYGYTF.